The clone carrying this TCR beta chain was observed a single time. Original analysis: How many nucleated cells were present was estimated from reference gene primer amplification. Sequenced by immunoSEQ multiplex PCR; TCRdb stores in-frame clones only, minus some. Clone size and V and J calls were adopted from that table, with D and trimming inferred from the DNA. This table holds about 120,000 clones, 75% to 85% found once. V was pared by 8 bases and J by 0 bases, with 7 bases of the junction left unmatched. Germline values: CDR1 MNHEY, CDR2 SVGAGI. The CDR3 spans 15 residues. The record originates from a study of blood T cell repertoires in COVID-19. Study in general: Samples of COVID-19 (acute and convalescent) were obtained from the United States, Italy and Spain. From T cells, B-cell-depleted T cells, or PBMCs came the material, which was cDNA or gDNA.

This rearrangement joins TRBV6-5 to TRBJ2-7; 10 nucleotides match TRBD2. This TCR came from a human donor in a cohort sampled during active COVID-19. Sequencing was performed on peripheral blood. Here the CDR3 DNA reads TGTGCCAGCCGGCAAGCGGGGGGGGTCTCCTACGAGCAGTACTTC. This codes for CASRQAGGVSYEQYF.